The next 7 T cell receptor beta chains were all read from a single sample in a study of human T cells and chemical hapten exposure. TCRdb ran MiXCR on the RACE reads and lists one entry per CDR3 protein. In the table there are approximately 52,000 distinct CDR3 sequences, about 9% of which are singletons. Time point here: pre-sensitization, week 0. Treatment here: therapeutic diphenylcyclopropenone sensitization with weekly scalp DPC. The sequencing here drew on whole blood, taken in connection with sensitization to the hapten diphenylcyclopropenone (DPC). These receptors were obtained from a woman aged 40 to 55 with alopecia areata. Some clones in this sample may be carry-over from other donors' samples.

This chain joins TRBV20-1 and TRBJ2-3; 10 positions agree with TRBD2. Trimming took 3 bases from V and 3 from J; bases not matched to a gene: 6. Germline V lookup: CDR1 DFQATT, CDR2 SNEGSKA (reference sequence). This CDR3 has 15 amino acids. CDR3 sequence (DNA): TGCAGTGCTAGTTTAAGGACTAGCGGAACAGATACGCAGTATTTT. It yields the protein CSASLRTSGTDTQYF.

Only a few counts were recorded for this clonotype. CDR3 DNA sequence: TGTGCCAGCAGTTTAGCGGTAGCGGGGGACAATGAGCAGTTCTTC. Amino acid sequence: CASSLAVAGDNEQFF. The chain recombines TRBV12-3 or TRBV12-4 with TRBJ2-1, with TRBD2 identical over 9 bases. V dropped 0 bases and J dropped 5; count of bases not matched to a gene: 2. This CDR3 spans 15 amino acids.

This clonotype was counted ten times or more. V is TRBV7-9 and J is TRBJ2-7; the D is unclear. V was cut by 1 base and J by 3 bases, with 13 bases left in between. The CDR3 extends over 15 amino acids. Looked up from germline, CDR1 is SEHNR and CDR2 is FQNEAQ (reference sequence). The DNA for the CDR3 is TGTGCCAGCAGCTTAGAACCCGGGTCCAACTACGAGCAGTACTTC. As protein: CASSLEPGSNYEQYF.

This clonotype was counted ten times or more. This chain connects TRBV19 to TRBJ1-2, with TRBD1 matching over 9 bases. V lost 5 bases and J lost 7; bases outside the gene matches: 11. Per the germline V gene, CDR1 is LNHDA and CDR2 is SQIVND (reference sequence). The CDR3 extends over 15 amino acids. The CDR3 sequence is CASSPRDRVDAGYTF. CDR3 sequence (DNA): TGTGCCAGTAGTCCCAGGGACAGGGTGGATGCTGGCTACACCTTC.

The J gene is TRBJ2-5, the V gene TRBV4-2, with TRBD2 identical over 9 bases. Germline trimming cut 0 bases from V and 5 bases from J; bases unmatched to any gene: 7. Germline CDR1 is LGHNA and CDR2 is YNFKEQ. The CDR3 runs 16 residues. CDR3 residues: CASSQDPAGGSETQYF. The CDR3, as DNA: TGTGCCAGCAGCCAAGATCCAGCGGGGGGCTCGGAGACCCAGTACTTC.

The chain combines TRBV4-1 with TRBJ2-1; unclear D gene. There are 15 residues in the CDR3. V gave up 2 bases and J gave up 2 bases, with 10 bases separating them. Germline-derived CDR1 and CDR2 are MGHRA and YSYEKL. The chain's CDR3 is CASSQPDTPYNEQFF. The DNA for the CDR3 is TGCGCCAGCAGCCAACCAGATACCCCCTACAATGAGCAGTTCTTC.

Points on this clonotype: The junction shows a germline mismatch at one end, possibly a read error. The V gene is TRBV10-3, the J gene TRBJ1-1; D gene uncertain. CDR3 length: 14 residues. Germline CDR1 ENHRY, CDR2 SYGVKD. The CDR3 DNA follows: TGTGCCATCAGTGAGACGACGTTGAAGACTGAAGCTTTCTTT. This codes for CAISETTLKTEAFF.